This T cell receptor beta chain was documented in a study of T cells after yellow fever vaccination. For TCR, cDNA came from 5'RACE template switching, which added a universal primer site and UMIs. From the 5' RACE reads, TCRdb called clonotypes with MiXCR, one entry per CDR3 protein. The repertoire includes 45,000 to 65,000 distinct CDR3 sequences, approximately 7% of them detected once, and 24% sits in the top ten. Germline values: CDR1 MNHEY, CDR2 SMNVEV (reference sequence). The ends were cut back, 0 bases at V and 0 bases at J, with 6 bases in the middle. This CDR3 has 15 residues. Specimen: CD8+ T cells not binding an NS4B(214-222) dextramer, sorted from PBMCs, collected around 45 days after the first yellow fever vaccination. The V and J genes are TRBV27 and TRBJ2-1; D is undetermined. This TCR came from a man between 18 and 35 years old who received the YFV17D yellow fever vaccine. In DNA form, the CDR3 reads TGTGCCAGCAGTTTATCAGGCAGCTCCTACAATGAGCAGTTCTTC. Translated, it gives CASSLSGSSYNEQFF.